Below, one TCR beta chain is given with its context. Its antigen is currently unknown. The sample is drawn from a study of PD-1 blockade in classical Hodgkin lymphoma. Across the whole study: Every 2 weeks, patients got 3 mg/kg intravenous nivolumab.

The CDR3 has 13 residues. V was clipped by 4 bases and J by 12 bases, with 17 bases between them. The germline gives CDR1 SGHNT, CDR2 YYREEE (reference sequence). Time point noted: cycle 4 day 1 (C4D1), after five to seven weeks of nivolumab. In every patient, relapse followed autologous stem cell transplantation, while exposure to brentuximab vedotin differed. Magnetic negative selection of thawed PBMCs yielded the CD8+ T cells. Generated by immunoSEQ multiplex PCR, the TCRdb table keeps only in-frame clones and is missing some. Here the sample spans approximately 1,000 clones, around 72% being singletons. Study-level results: Complete responders entered with baseline diversity on par with newly diagnosed patients, the results showed. CD8+ TCR diversity did not rise significantly by C4D1, unlike CD4+.

The clonotype was recovered from a human donor with classical Hodgkin lymphoma. The chain is built from TRBV5-4 and TRBJ2-1; unclear D gene. The sample in question was CD8+ T cells from blood, obtained before the fourth cycle of nivolumab. The CDR3 protein is CASSPTPNLGQFF. For the CDR3, the DNA is TGTGCCAGCAGCCCAACACCCAACCTAGGGCAGTTCTTC.